This T cell receptor (beta chain) was captured in a study of control samples from healthy donors and cancer patients. This table comes from immunoSEQ multiplex PCR, and its TCRdb copy is limited to in-frame clones, with some not included. The table shows under 200,000 clones, with around 88% occurring only once. The CDR3 spans 18 residues. Germline CDR1 MGHRA, CDR2 YSYEKL. The V gene end was trimmed by 0 bases and the J gene end by 4 bases; junction bases not matched to a gene: 11. The chain links TRBV4-1 to TRBJ2-1; 8 bases fit TRBD2. Sequencing was done on a sample of blood. The clonotype originates from a woman in her twenties or thirties in good health. The CDR3 DNA sequence: TGCGCCAGCAGCCAAGAAAGAGGAGCGGGGGACAAATACAATGAGCAGTTCTTC. Translation: CASSQERGAGDKYNEQFF.